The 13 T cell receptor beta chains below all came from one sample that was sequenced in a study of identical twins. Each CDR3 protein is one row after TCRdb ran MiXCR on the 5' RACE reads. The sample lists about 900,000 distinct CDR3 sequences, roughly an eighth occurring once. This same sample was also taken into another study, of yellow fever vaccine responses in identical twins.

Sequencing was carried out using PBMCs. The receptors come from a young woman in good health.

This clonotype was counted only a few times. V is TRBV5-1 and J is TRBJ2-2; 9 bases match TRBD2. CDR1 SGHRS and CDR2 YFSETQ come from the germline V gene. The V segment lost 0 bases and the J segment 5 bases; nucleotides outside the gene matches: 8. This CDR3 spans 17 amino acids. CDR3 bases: TGCGCCAGCAGCTTGGGGGCTAGCGGGATCCGGACCGGGGAGCTGTTTTTT. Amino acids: CASSLGASGIRTGELFF.

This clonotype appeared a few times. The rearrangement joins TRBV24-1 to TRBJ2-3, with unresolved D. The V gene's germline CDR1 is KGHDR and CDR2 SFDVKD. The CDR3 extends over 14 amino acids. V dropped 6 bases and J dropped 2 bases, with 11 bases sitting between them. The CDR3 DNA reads TGTGCCACCAGTAACGGGCAGAACACAGATACGCAGTATTTT. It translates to CATSNGQNTDTQYF.

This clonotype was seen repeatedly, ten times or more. The CDR3 reads CASSLSGFGYEQYF. Here the CDR3 DNA reads TGTGCCAGCAGCTTATCCGGGTTTGGGTACGAGCAGTACTTC. V gene TRBV7-3 combines with J gene TRBJ2-7; D remains ambiguous. The CDR3 extends over 14 amino acids. Per germline, CDR1 SGHTA and CDR2 FQGTGA. Trimming took off 2 bases at V and 4 bases at J, with 12 bases between the two ends.

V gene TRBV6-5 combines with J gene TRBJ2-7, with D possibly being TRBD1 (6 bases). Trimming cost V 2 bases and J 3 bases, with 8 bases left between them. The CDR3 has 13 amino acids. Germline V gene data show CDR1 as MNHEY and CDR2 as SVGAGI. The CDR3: CASSYGGNYEQYV. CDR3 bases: TGTGCCAGCAGTTACGGGGGCAACTACGAGCAGTACGTC.

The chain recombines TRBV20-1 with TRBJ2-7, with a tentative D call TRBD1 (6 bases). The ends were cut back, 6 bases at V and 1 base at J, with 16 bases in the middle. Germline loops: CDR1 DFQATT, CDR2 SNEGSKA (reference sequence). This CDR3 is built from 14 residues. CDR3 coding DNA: TGCAGTGCGCCAGCCGGGACACCTTCCTACGAGCAGTACTTC. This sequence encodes CSAPAGTPSYEQYF.

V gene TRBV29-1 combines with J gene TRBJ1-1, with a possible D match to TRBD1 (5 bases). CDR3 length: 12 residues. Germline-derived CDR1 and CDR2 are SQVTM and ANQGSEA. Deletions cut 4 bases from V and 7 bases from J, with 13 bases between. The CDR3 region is CSVGREGLEAFF. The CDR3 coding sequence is TGCAGCGTTGGTCGCGAGGGACTTGAAGCTTTCTTT. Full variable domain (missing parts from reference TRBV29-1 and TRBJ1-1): SAVISQKPSRDICQRGTSLTIQCQVDSQVTMMFWYRQQPGQSLTLIATANQGSEATYESGFVIDKFPISRPNLTFSTLTVSNMSPEDSSIYLCSVGREGLEAFFGQGTRLTVV.

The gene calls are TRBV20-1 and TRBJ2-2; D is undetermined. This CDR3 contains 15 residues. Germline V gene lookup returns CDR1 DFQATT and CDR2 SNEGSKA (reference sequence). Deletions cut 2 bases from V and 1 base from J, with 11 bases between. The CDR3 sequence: CSARPPQGNTGELFF. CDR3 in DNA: TGCAGTGCTAGACCCCCTCAAGGGAACACCGGGGAGCTGTTTTTT.

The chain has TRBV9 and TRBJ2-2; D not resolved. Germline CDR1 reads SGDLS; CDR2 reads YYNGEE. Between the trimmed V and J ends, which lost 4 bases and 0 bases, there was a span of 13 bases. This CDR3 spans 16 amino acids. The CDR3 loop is CASSPRLRANTGELFF. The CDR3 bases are TGTGCCAGCAGCCCACGTCTCCGGGCGAACACCGGGGAGCTGTTTTTT.

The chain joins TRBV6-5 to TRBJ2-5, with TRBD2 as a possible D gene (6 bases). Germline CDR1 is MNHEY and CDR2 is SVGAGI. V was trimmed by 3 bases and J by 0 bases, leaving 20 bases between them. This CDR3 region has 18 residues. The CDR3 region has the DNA TGTGCCAGCAGTTATATACGACGCGGGCTAGCGAACCAAGAGACCCAGTACTTC. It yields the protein CASSYIRRGLANQETQYF.

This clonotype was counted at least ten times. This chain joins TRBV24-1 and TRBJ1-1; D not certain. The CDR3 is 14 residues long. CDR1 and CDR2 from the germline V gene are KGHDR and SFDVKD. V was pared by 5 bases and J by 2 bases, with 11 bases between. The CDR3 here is CATSATTENTEAFF. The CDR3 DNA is TGTGCCACCAGTGCCACTACAGAAAACACTGAAGCTTTCTTT.

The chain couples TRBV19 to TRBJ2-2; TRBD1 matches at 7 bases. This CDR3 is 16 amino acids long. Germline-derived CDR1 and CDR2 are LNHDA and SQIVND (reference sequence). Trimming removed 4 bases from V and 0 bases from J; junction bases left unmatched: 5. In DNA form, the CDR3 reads TGTGCCAGTAGTAACACAGGGGCCACGAACACCGGGGAGCTGTTTTTT. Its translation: CASSNTGATNTGELFF.

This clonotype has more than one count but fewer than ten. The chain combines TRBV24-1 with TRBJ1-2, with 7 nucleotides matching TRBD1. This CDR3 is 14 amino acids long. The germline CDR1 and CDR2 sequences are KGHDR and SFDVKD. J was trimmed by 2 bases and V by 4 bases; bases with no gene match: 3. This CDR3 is CATSDRDRNYGYTF. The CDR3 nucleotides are TGTGCCACCAGTGACCGGGACAGAAACTATGGCTACACCTTC.

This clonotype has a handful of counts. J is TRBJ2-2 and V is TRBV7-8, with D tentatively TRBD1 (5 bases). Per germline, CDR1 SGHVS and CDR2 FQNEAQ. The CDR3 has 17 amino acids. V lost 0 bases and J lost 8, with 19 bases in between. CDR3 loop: CASSLAPGKVFAGELFF. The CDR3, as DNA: TGTGCCAGCAGCTTAGCTCCAGGGAAGGTTTTTGCAGGGGAGCTGTTTTTT.